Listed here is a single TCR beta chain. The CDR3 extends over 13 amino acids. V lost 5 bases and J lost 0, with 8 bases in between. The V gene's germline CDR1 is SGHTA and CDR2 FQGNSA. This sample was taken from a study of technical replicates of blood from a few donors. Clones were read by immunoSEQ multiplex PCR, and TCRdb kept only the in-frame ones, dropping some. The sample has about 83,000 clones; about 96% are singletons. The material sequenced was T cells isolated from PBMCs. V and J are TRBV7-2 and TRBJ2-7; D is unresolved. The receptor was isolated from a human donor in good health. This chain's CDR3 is CASSMGVSYEQYF. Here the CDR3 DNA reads TGTGCCAGCAGCATGGGCGTCTCCTACGAGCAGTACTTC.